The clone carrying this T cell receptor beta chain occurred a few times. Its antigen is unknown. The sample comes from a study of cytomegalovirus exposure and HLA in healthy donors. It was with 60 Vbeta and 13 Jbeta primers that the PCR ran. Assay: immunoSEQ multiplex PCR; the TCRdb copy retains only in-frame clones and omits some. This sample yields about 130,000 clones, of which around 83% are seen a single time; under 3.5% belongs to the top ten. This CDR3 contains 13 residues. Germline-derived CDR1 and CDR2 are SGHTA and FQGNSA. V was clipped by 4 bases and J by 10 bases; unmatched bases: 6. Whole-study findings and limits: Analysis was carried out at a later point, and it linked a missense DCLRE1C variant to TCR beta V- and J-gene trimming. Confirmation in vitro established that a few CMV-associated chains were specific for CMV antigens. More clonal expansion characterized HLA-associated TCR beta chains than equally common others in a later analysis.

The receptor comes from a man in his fifties or sixties in good health and CMV-seronegative. The gene calls are TRBV7-2 and TRBJ2-1, with TRBD2 identical over 8 bases. Specimen: PBMCs. CDR3 nucleotides: TGTGCCAGCAGCTCGAATTTAGCGGGGGAGCAGTTCTTC. This codes for CASSSNLAGEQFF.